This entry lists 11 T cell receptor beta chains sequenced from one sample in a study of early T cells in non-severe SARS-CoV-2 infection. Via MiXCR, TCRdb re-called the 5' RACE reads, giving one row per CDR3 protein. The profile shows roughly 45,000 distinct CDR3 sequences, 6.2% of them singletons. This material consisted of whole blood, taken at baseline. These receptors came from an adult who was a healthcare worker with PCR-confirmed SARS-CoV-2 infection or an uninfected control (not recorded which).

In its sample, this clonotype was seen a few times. CDR3 bases: TGTGCCAGCAGTCCGGGGGGGGTCAAAAACATTCAGTACTTC. Its translation: CASSPGGVKNIQYF. The V call is TRBV6-5, the J call TRBJ2-4; TRBD2 matches 8 bases. Germline assignment: CDR1 MNHEY and CDR2 SVGAGI. The V segment lost 5 bases and the J segment 3 bases; nucleotides outside the gene matches: 3. The CDR3 sequence is 14 residues long.

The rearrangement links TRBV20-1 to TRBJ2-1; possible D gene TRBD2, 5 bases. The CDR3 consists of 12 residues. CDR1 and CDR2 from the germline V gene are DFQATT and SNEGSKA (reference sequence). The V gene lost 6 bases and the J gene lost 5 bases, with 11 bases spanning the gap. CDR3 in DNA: TGCAGTGCATCTCTGAGGGACAATGAGCAGTTCTTC. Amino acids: CSASLRDNEQFF.

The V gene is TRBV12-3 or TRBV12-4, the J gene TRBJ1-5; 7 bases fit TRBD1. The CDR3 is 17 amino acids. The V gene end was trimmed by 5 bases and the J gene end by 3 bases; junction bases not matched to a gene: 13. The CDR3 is CASSPGGLQGPNQPQHF. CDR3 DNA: TGTGCCAGCAGTCCAGGGGGTTTACAGGGACCCAATCAGCCCCAGCATTTT.

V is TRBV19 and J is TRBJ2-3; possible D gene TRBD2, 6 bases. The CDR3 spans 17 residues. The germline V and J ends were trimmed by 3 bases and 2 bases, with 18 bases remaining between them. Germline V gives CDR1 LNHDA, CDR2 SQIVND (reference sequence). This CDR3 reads CASSILSGLPYTDTQYF. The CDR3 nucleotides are TGTGCCAGTAGTATCCTCAGTGGACTACCCTACACAGATACGCAGTATTTT.

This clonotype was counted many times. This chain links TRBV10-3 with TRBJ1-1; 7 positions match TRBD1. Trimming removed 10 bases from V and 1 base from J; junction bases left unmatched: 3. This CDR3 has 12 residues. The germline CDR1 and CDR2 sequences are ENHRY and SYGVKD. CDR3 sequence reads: CATTGANTEAFF. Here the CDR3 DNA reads TGTGCCACAACAGGGGCGAACACTGAAGCTTTCTTT.

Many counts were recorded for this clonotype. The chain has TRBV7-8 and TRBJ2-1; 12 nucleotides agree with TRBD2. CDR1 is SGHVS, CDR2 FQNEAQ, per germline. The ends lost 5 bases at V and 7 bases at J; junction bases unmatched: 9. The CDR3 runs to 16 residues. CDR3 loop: CASSGRLAGASNEQFF. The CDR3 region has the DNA TGTGCCAGCAGCGGCAGACTAGCGGGAGCTAGTAATGAGCAGTTCTTC.

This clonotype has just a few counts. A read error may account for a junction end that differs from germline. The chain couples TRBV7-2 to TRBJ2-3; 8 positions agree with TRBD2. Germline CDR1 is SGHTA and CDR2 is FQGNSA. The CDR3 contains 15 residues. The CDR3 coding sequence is TGTGCCAGCAGGTTAGCGGGAACCCTCACAGATACGCAGTATTTT. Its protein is CASRLAGTLTDTQYF.

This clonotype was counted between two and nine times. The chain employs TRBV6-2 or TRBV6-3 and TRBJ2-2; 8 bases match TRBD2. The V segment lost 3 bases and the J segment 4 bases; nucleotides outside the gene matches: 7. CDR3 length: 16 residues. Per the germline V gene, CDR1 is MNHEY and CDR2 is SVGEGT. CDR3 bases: TGTGCCAGCAGTTATGGAGCGGGAGTGAGCACCGGGGAGCTGTTTTTT. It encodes CASSYGAGVSTGELFF.

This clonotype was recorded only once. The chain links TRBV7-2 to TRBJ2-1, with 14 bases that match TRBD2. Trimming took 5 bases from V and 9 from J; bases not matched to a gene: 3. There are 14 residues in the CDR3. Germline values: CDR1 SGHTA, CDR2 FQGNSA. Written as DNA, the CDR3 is TGTGCCAGCAGCCCAGGGACTAGCGGGAGTGAGCAGTTCTTC. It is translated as CASSPGTSGSEQFF.

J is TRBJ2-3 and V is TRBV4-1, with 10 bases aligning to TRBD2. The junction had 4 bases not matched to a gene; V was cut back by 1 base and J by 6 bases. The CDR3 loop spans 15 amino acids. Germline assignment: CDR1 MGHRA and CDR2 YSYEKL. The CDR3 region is CASSQGLAGVDTQYF. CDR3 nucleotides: TGCGCCAGCAGCCAAGGTCTAGCGGGAGTGGATACGCAGTATTTT.

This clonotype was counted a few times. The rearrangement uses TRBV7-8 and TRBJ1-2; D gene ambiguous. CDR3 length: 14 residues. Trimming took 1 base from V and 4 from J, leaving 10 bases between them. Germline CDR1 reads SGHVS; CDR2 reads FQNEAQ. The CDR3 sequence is CASSLGVSLYGYTF. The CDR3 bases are TGTGCCAGCAGCTTAGGGGTCAGCCTCTATGGCTACACCTTC.